Here is one T cell receptor (beta chain) with its context. As yet, its antigen is unknown. Documented treatment: oral pan-JAK inhibitor, 5-10 mg twice daily. The data were taken from a study of CD8+ T cells in alopecia areata. The wider study: For 6 to 18 months, tofacitinib was taken, and 6 months off drug followed. For treated patients, severity scores reflected the percentage of scalp area affected. Study-level points and caveats: Clonality in the scalp and expanded CD8+ clones ranked among the top 100 were significantly decreased by tofacitinib.

This CDR3 contains 15 residues. V was cut by 4 bases and J by 0 bases, with 12 bases left in between. The germline V gene has CDR1 ENHRY and CDR2 SYGVKD. Extracted RNA was reverse transcribed, and the resulting cDNA served as sequencing template. The method was immunoSEQ multiplex PCR; TCRdb's version includes in-frame clones alone and lacks a portion of them. The profile shows approximately 200,000 clones, 40% to 55% of them singletons. The chain combines TRBV10-3 with TRBJ1-1; D uncertain. The sample was CD4+ T cells sorted from blood, taken at roughly week 38, from a patient treated with tofacitinib. The TCR originated in a human donor with alopecia areata. The CDR3 DNA follows: TGTGCCATCAGTGTCGCCGTGGCCGTGAACACTGAAGCTTTCTTT. Residues: CAISVAVAVNTEAFF.